Detailed here is one TCR beta chain. The antigen remains unidentified. In the sorted-subset replicate PCRs, roughly 210 ng DNA, around 32,000 T cell genomes, was used. Only in-frame clones appear in the TCRdb table, and some are missing; sequencing was by immunoSEQ multiplex PCR. The data hold 2 million to 2.5 million clones, with roughly 96% observed a single time. This sample was taken from a study of shared clonotypes between healthy human individuals. Regarding the study as a whole: Sequencing depth was a factor that was expected to affect clonotype sharing among donors.

Germline V CDR1 and CDR2: MNHEY, SVGAGI. The CDR3 is 12 residues long. The ends were cut back, 10 bases at V and 1 base at J, with 11 bases in the middle. The chain has TRBV6-5 and TRBJ2-7; D is unclear. Input material: naive CD4+ T cells sorted from blood. The sample's subset: CD45RA+ positively selected. The TCR was taken from a man younger than 30 in good health. The CDR3 spells CATTGTSYEQYF. CDR3 DNA sequence: TGTGCCACCACGGGCACGTCCTACGAGCAGTACTTC.